Presented here are 2 T cell receptor beta chains from one specimen sequenced in a study of glioma-infiltrating T cells (dated by TCRdb to the mid-2010s). Data came from an Illumina MiSeq. TCR alpha and beta CDR3 regions were amplified with the iRepertoire nested amplicon-rescue multiplex PCR (arm-PCR) platform from RNA. In TCRdb, the public reads were trimmed at Q25 with fastp and aligned with MiXCR, with productive beta chains retained. Identical CDR3 proteins give one entry, which carries the most common genes and DNA. The sample profile shows more than 110,000 distinct CDR3 sequences; around 40% of them were found once. The top ten hold about 18% of the sample. Sequenced input: glioma tissue, nonneoplastic brain tissue, or PBMCs (not recorded which). The receptors were gathered from a human donor with low-grade glioma or glioblastoma, undergoing nonglioma brain surgery, or in good health (not recorded which).

This clonotype occurred a few times. The chain combines TRBV7-9 with TRBJ2-5; 7 nucleotides align to TRBD1. CDR1 and CDR2 from the germline V gene are SEHNR and FQNEAQ (reference sequence). Trimming removed 5 bases from V and 5 bases from J; junction bases left unmatched: 14. This CDR3 is built from 16 residues. The CDR3: CASSAGTVGTMETQYF. DNA for the CDR3: TGTGCCAGCAGCGCCGGGACAGTCGGTACTATGGAGACCCAGTACTTC.

The V and J genes are TRBV6-1 and TRBJ2-2; possibly TRBD2 for D (7 bases). The CDR3 spans 14 residues. Germline-derived CDR1 and CDR2 are MNHNS and SASEGT. V shed 8 bases and J shed 2 bases, with 12 bases lying between them. For the CDR3, the DNA is TGTGCCAGCGGGGCGGGGGCAAACACCGGGGAGCTGTTTTTT. This codes for CASGAGANTGELFF.